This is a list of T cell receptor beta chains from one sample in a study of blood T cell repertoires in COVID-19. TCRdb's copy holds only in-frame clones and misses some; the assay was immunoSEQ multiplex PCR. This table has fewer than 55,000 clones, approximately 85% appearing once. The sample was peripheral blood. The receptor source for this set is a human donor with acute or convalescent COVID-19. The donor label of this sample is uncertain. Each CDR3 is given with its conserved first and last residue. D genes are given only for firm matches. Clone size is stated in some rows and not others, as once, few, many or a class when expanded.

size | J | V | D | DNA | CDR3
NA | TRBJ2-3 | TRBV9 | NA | TGTGCCAGCAGCCTTAGTTCAGGGGCAGATACGCAGTATTTT | CASSLSSGADTQYF
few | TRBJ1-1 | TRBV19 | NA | TGTGCCAGTAGTCCTAGGAGTCTACAAAAAGCTTTCTTT | CASSPRSLQKAFF
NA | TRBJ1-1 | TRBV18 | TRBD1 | TGTGCCAGCTCACCGACGACAGGGGAGGGGACTGAAGCTTTCTTT | CASSPTTGEGTEAFF
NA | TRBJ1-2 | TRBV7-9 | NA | TGTGCCAGCAGCATCTACAGTGGAGGAAAAGGCTACACCTTC | CASSIYSGGKGYTF
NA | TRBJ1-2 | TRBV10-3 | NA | TGTGCCATCTCCGGAGGGAACTATGGCTACACCTTC | CAISGGNYGYTF
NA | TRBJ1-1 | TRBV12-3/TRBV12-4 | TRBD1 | TGTGCCAGCAGTAGGACAGGGATCACTGAAGCTTTCTTT | CASSRTGITEAFF
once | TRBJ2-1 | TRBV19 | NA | TGTGCCAGTAAGAGGACAGAGTCCTACAATGAGCAGTTCTTC | CASKRTESYNEQFF
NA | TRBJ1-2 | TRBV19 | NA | TGTGCCAGTAGTATAATGGGCCTCGGGGATGGCTACACCTTC | CASSIMGLGDGYTF
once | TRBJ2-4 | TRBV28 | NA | TGTGCCAGCAGTTTCGGGAGTCCGGTGGGCATTCAGTACTTC | CASSFGSPVGIQYF
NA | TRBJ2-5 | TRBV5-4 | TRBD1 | TGTGCCAGCAGTCCAGGACAGGGGGCGGGCCCTGAAGAGACCCAGTACTTC | CASSPGQGAGPEETQYF
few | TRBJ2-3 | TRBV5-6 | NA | TGTGCCAGCAGCTGGGCGGGGAACACAGATACGCAGTATTTT | CASSWAGNTDTQYF
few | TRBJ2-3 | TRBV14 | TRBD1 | TGTGCCAGCAGACAGGGGGCAGATACGCAGTATTTT | CASRQGADTQYF
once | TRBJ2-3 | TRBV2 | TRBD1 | TGTGCCAGCAGTGAAGAGCGGACAGGGGGCGTTGATACGCAGTATTTT | CASSEERTGGVDTQYF
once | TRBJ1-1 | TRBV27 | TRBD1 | TGTGCCAGCAGTTTAAGGACAGGGGCCATGAACACTGAAGCTTTCTTT | CASSLRTGAMNTEAFF
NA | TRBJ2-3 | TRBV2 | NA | TGTGCCAGCAGTCCGTTTTTAGGGGAGGGGGCAGATACGCAGTATTTT | CASSPFLGEGADTQYF
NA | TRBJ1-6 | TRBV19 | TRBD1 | TGTGCCAGTACCCCCGCCGACAGGGATAATTCACCCCTCCACTTT | CASTPADRDNSPLHF
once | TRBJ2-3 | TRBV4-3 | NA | TGCGCCAGCAGCCAAGCGTTCACTGTTATAACAGATACGCAGTATTTT | CASSQAFTVITDTQYF
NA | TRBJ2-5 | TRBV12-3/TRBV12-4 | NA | TGTGCCAGCAGTCAGTCGGAGACCCAGTACTTC | CASSQSETQYF
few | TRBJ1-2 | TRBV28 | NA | TGTGCCAGCACCACCACAGGGAATGGCTACACCTTC | CASTTTGNGYTF